The 10 T cell receptor beta chains below come from one sample, sequenced in a study of CD8+ T cells in alopecia areata. Treatment reported: oral pan-JAK inhibitor, 5-10 mg twice daily. Following extraction, RNA underwent reverse transcription to cDNA, which served as the sequencing template. Sequencing used immunoSEQ multiplex PCR; TCRdb keeps in-frame clones, though not all of them. The sample carries under 350,000 clones, roughly 64% recorded once. The sequenced sample was CD4+ T cells sorted from blood, obtained at week 24, from a patient treated with tofacitinib. Receptor source: a human donor with alopecia areata.

The chain uses TRBV9 and TRBJ2-1; 8 bases align to TRBD2. The V gene end was trimmed by 1 base and the J gene end by 10 bases; junction bases not matched to a gene: 7. The CDR3 is made up of 14 amino acids. Germline V lookup: CDR1 SGDLS, CDR2 YYNGEE. CDR3 DNA: TGTGCCAGCAGCGTATTCGGGGGGGCCGGCGAGCAGTTCTTC. Its translation: CASSVFGGAGEQFF.

The rearrangement uses TRBV2 and TRBJ1-1; 7 bases agree with TRBD1. Germline CDR1 is SNHLY and CDR2 is FYNNEI. This CDR3 is 15 amino acids long. V lost 4 bases and J lost 4; bases outside the gene matches: 9. The CDR3 sequence: CASSAMTGRSTEAFF. CDR3 sequence (DNA): TGTGCCAGCAGTGCGATGACAGGGAGAAGCACTGAAGCTTTCTTT.

This clone turned up a few times. The J gene is TRBJ2-1, the V gene TRBV5-1; D might be TRBD1 (5 bases). This CDR3 comprises 15 residues. V lost 1 base and J lost 4, with 12 bases in between. Germline V gives CDR1 SGHRS, CDR2 YFSETQ. CDR3 residues: CASSLQGEVYNEQFF. The CDR3 DNA sequence: TGCGCCAGCAGCTTGCAGGGTGAGGTATACAATGAGCAGTTCTTC.

This clone came up once. The rearrangement links TRBV2 to TRBJ2-5; D is perhaps TRBD1 (5 bases). CDR3 length: 13 amino acids. Trimming took 5 bases from V and 6 from J, leaving 13 bases between them. The germline V gene has CDR1 SNHLY and CDR2 FYNNEI. The CDR3 nucleotides read TGTGCCAGCAGTCCGGCCAGGGCTCAGACCCAGTACTTC. Its protein is CASSPARAQTQYF.

The rearrangement joins TRBV27 to TRBJ1-6; 8 positions agree with TRBD1. Germline lookup yields CDR1 MNHEY and CDR2 SMNVEV (reference sequence). This CDR3 spans 15 amino acids. The ends lost 7 bases at V and 8 bases at J; junction bases unmatched: 10. The CDR3 is CASKTQGVFDSPLHF. CDR3 in DNA: TGTGCCAGCAAGACACAGGGGGTGTTCGATTCACCCCTCCACTTT.

This sequence joins TRBV28 and TRBJ1-1; D unclear. Germline V gives CDR1 MDHEN, CDR2 SYDVKM. The CDR3 spans 13 residues. V gave up 6 bases and J gave up 1 base, with 9 bases separating them. Here the CDR3 DNA reads TGTGCCAGCAGCCGAAGGAGGAACACTGAAGCTTTCTTT. This encodes CASSRRRNTEAFF.

The rearrangement links TRBV5-1 to TRBJ2-7; the match to TRBD1 covers 7 bases. The CDR3 has 15 residues. Germline CDR1 is SGHRS and CDR2 is YFSETQ. The junction had 8 bases not matched to a gene; V was cut back by 2 bases and J by 3 bases. The CDR3 nucleotides are TGCGCCAGCAGCTTTGTTCGGGCAGGGGGCTACGAGCAGTACTTC. Translated, it gives CASSFVRAGGYEQYF.

This chain joins TRBV27 and TRBJ2-5, with 10 bases that match TRBD2. This CDR3 contains 16 residues. Germline V gene lookup returns CDR1 MNHEY and CDR2 SMNVEV (reference sequence). V gave up 3 bases and J gave up 4 bases; unmatched junction bases: 8. The CDR3 DNA reads as TGTGCCAGCAGTTTGTATAGCGGGGGGCGGCGAGAGACCCAGTACTTC. Translating it yields CASSLYSGGRRETQYF.

The rearrangement uses TRBV30 and TRBJ1-2; D not resolved. The CDR3 runs to 12 residues. V shed 2 bases and J shed 8 bases, with 12 bases lying between them. Germline CDR1 GTSNPN, CDR2 SVGIG (reference sequence). In DNA form, the CDR3 reads TGTGCCTGGAGTAACCCTCCTGGGGGCTACACCTTC. This sequence encodes CAWSNPPGGYTF. Variable domain in full (rest from reference TRBV30 and TRBJ1-2): SQTIHQWPATLVQPVGSPLSLECTVEGTSNPNLYWYRQAAGRGLQLLFYSVGIGQISSEVPQNLSASRPQDRQFILSSKKLLLSDSGFYLCAWSNPPGGYTFGSGTRLTVV.

The chain links TRBV5-1 to TRBJ1-1, with 11 bases fitting TRBD1. The CDR3 covers 15 residues. The ends lost 4 bases at V and 5 bases at J; junction bases unmatched: 7. Per germline, CDR1 SGHRS and CDR2 YFSETQ. The CDR3 loop reads CASSPYRDRGTEAFF. CDR3 nucleotide sequence: TGCGCCAGCAGCCCATACCGGGACAGGGGGACTGAAGCTTTCTTT.